The entry below describes one TCR beta chain. Its cognate antigen has yet to be identified. The record has no base qualities; no much larger clone is one base away. The trim is 3 bases for V and 1 base for J, with a gap of 6 bases between the germline ends. CDR1 KGHSH and CDR2 LQKENI are derived from the germline V gene. Counted from cysteine to phenylalanine, this CDR3 has 13 amino acids. Solely the CDR3 DNA is kept, with 39 bases framed from the first base. This entry belongs to a study of CD8 T cells in ankylosing spondylitis (TCRdb year 2017). For the wider study: T cell receptor beta repertoires were profiled in healthy donors and ankylosing spondylitis patients so that disease-linked TCR variants could be found. The full study cohort was made up of 25 to 30 ankylosing spondylitis patients and approximately 100 healthy donors. Peripheral blood was sampled, and synovial fluid was also collected from ankylosing spondylitis patients. Paper-wide results and their limitations: Some motif variants were previously reported in synovial fluid and blood of reactive arthritis patients, suggesting common disease-initiation mechanisms. In peripheral blood, the disease-linked clones were found at relatively low frequencies and had a CD8+ phenotype. A TCR beta motif made up of eight or nine highly homologous amino acid variants appeared to be characteristic of blood from ankylosing spondylitis patients. The disease-linked clones were reported as significantly enriched in matched synovial fluid samples from ankylosing spondylitis patients.

This sample was sequenced with an Illumina HiSeq 2500. Quantitative 5'-RACE with molecular barcodes was the method used to prepare the TCR beta libraries. Regarding the original processing steps: To identify disease-linked TCR variants, a new computational method was used, one built on a probabilistic model of VDJ rearrangement. Starting from the raw public reads, TCRdb applied fastp trimming at Q25, assembled clones with MiXCR and retained in-frame beta chains. Each record represents a unique CDR3 protein, reported with the most common genes and DNA among its rows. The V and J calls come from TCRdb's annotation, not from the publication. The sample contains 350,000 or so distinct CDR3 sequences, 9.5% to 13% of them found a single time. More than 7% of the sample belongs to the ten largest clones.

This receptor was obtained from a female donor with ankylosing spondylitis or in good health (not recorded which). The chain is assembled from TRBV18 and TRBJ1-1, with the D gene uncertain. Specimen: blood, either unsorted or a sorted T cell fraction (not recorded which). The DNA sequence is given as TGTGCCAGCTCACCTCTCCCGAACACTGAAGCTTTCTTT. Translated, it reads CASSPLPNTEAFF.